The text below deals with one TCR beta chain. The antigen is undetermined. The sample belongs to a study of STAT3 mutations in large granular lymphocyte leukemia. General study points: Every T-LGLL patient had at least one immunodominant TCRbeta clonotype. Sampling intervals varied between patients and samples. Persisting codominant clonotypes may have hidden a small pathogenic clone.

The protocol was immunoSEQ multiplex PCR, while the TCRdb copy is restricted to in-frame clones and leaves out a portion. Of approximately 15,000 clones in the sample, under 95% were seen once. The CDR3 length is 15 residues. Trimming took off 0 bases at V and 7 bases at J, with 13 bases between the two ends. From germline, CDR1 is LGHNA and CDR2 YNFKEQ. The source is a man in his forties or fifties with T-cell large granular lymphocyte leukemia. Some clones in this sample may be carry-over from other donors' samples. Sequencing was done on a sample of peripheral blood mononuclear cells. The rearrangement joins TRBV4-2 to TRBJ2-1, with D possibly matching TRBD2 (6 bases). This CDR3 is CASSQDRDSRNEQFF. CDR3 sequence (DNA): TGTGCCAGCAGCCAAGACCGGGACTCCCGGAATGAGCAGTTCTTC.